The 9 T cell receptor beta chains in this list originate from one sample, sequenced in a study of CD8 T cells in Susac syndrome. Random hexamers were used to reverse transcribe the RNA input (about 0.5 to 1 ug). Each CDR3 protein is one row after TCRdb ran MiXCR on the immunoSEQ multiplex PCR reads. Counted here are about 89,000 distinct CDR3 sequences, around 93% occurring once; the ten biggest clones make up 0.25% to 0.4%. Specimen: CD8+ T cells from PBMCs. The receptors come from a human donor in good health.

The V call is TRBV10-3, the J call TRBJ2-6; no firm D call. Per the germline V gene, CDR1 is ENHRY and CDR2 is SYGVKD. There are 17 residues in the CDR3. The V gene lost 3 bases and the J gene lost 0 bases, with 12 bases spanning the gap. The DNA for the CDR3 is TGTGCCATCAGTGACGACCACAGAAGCTCTGGGGCCAACGTCCTGACTTTC. It encodes CAISDDHRSSGANVLTF.

This chain connects TRBV19 to TRBJ2-1, with 8 bases identical to TRBD1. Germline V gives CDR1 LNHDA, CDR2 SQIVND (reference sequence). This CDR3 region has 14 residues. J was trimmed by 9 bases and V by 5 bases; bases with no gene match: 9. The CDR3 here is CASSPRQGQGEQFF. CDR3 in DNA: TGTGCCAGTAGTCCGCGACAGGGGCAGGGTGAGCAGTTCTTC.

The chain employs TRBV5-6 and TRBJ2-1; D is ambiguous. Trimming stripped 4 bases from V and 8 bases from J, with 19 bases between. The CDR3 sequence is 15 residues long. Germline V gene lookup returns CDR1 SGHDT and CDR2 YYEEEE. CDR3 loop: CASSESLKGWHEQFF. In nucleotides, the CDR3 is TGTGCCAGCAGCGAGTCTCTGAAAGGGTGGCATGAGCAGTTCTTC.

CDR3 nucleotide sequence: TGTGCCAGCAGCCCACCGACAGGGGAAAAACTGTTTTTT. It translates to CASSPPTGEKLFF. The J gene is TRBJ1-4, the V gene TRBV9; 7 positions agree with TRBD1. Germline CDR1 SGDLS, CDR2 YYNGEE. The V and J ends lost 4 bases and 8 bases, in that order; junction bases with no gene match: 5. The CDR3 has 13 amino acids.

The rearrangement uses TRBV29-1 and TRBJ1-1; unclear D gene. CDR1 and CDR2 from the germline V gene are SQVTM and ANQGSEA. The CDR3 consists of 12 residues. Trimming stripped 3 bases from V and 4 bases from J, with 9 bases between. CDR3 amino acids: CSVDLGSTEAFF. CDR3 coding DNA: TGCAGCGTTGACCTGGGTTCCACTGAAGCTTTCTTT. Filled out from reference TRBV29-1 and TRBJ1-1, the complete variable domain reads SAVISQKPSRDICQRGTSLTIQCQVDSQVTMMFWYRQQPGQSLTLIATANQGSEATYESGFVIDKFPISRPNLTFSTLTVSNMSPEDSSIYLCSVDLGSTEAFFGQGTRLTVV.

This chain uses TRBV3-1 with TRBJ2-3; 7 positions match TRBD2. The CDR3 totals 15 residues. V shed 4 bases and J 4 bases; nucleotides not matched to a gene: 8. Germline values: CDR1 LGHDT, CDR2 YNNKEL (reference sequence). CDR3 sequence (DNA): TGTGCCAGCAGCCTCGGGACTACCCGGGCAGATACGCAGTATTTT. It yields the protein CASSLGTTRADTQYF.

The count of this clonotype is one. The gene calls are TRBV5-4 and TRBJ1-2; D is uncertain. The CDR3 has 14 residues. V was shortened by 4 bases and J by 4 bases, with 14 bases between the two germline ends. CDR1 and CDR2 from the germline V gene are SGHNT and YYREEE (reference sequence). The CDR3 reads CASSLSAPAYGYTF. The CDR3 region has the DNA TGTGCCAGCAGCCTGAGTGCGCCTGCCTATGGCTACACCTTC.

The chain joins TRBV27 to TRBJ1-6; the match to TRBD1 covers 9 bases. The CDR3 length is 17 residues. CDR1 MNHEY and CDR2 SMNVEV come from the germline V gene (reference sequence). V was pared by 0 bases and J by 9 bases, with 9 bases of the junction left unmatched. The CDR3 nucleotides are TGTGCCAGCAGTTTATCGAAGCGACAGGGGGTTGGTTCACCCCTCCACTTT. It codes for CASSLSKRQGVGSPLHF.

V gene TRBV3-1 combines with J gene TRBJ1-1, with D possibly matching TRBD1 (5 bases). The CDR3 runs to 12 residues. CDR1 and CDR2 from the germline V gene are LGHDT and YNNKEL (reference sequence). Trimming cost V 4 bases and J 5 bases, with 8 bases left between them. CDR3 region: CASSRDGTEAFF. The DNA for the CDR3 is TGTGCCAGCAGCCGGGACGGGACTGAAGCTTTCTTT.